The clone carrying this T cell receptor beta chain appeared a few times. What it recognizes is unknown. Following a roughly 10-day culture, CD4+ T cells were purified. The data were taken from a study of vaccination effects on CD4 cells after COVID-19. Sequencing was performed with immunoSEQ multiplex PCR; in TCRdb, only in-frame clones are kept and a portion is missing. The top ten clones hold just over 4% of a sample with about 35,000 clones, 55% to 80% of them seen once. Source: CD4+ T cells from PBMCs cultured without peptide, taken before COVID-19 vaccination. This TCR was sampled from a human donor who received a COVID-19 vaccine.

DNA for the CDR3: TGTGCCAGCAGCCAACCCGGGACTAGCGGGAGGGGGGAGCAGTTCTTC. Translation: CASSQPGTSGRGEQFF. The V and J genes are TRBV3-1 (or the pseudogene TRBV3-2) and TRBJ2-1, with 16 bases lining up with TRBD2. V gave up 2 bases and J gave up 10 bases; unmatched junction bases: 5. This CDR3 is 16 amino acids long. Germline V CDR1 and CDR2: LGHDT, YNNKEL (reference sequence).